The T cell receptor (beta chain) under discussion was sequenced for a study of T cells in women clearing cervical HPV infection. Study details: Controls gave blood once infection was undetectable; cases at lesion identification.

HPV was found by MY09/MY11 PCR and dot-blot genotyping. TCRdb's copy holds only in-frame clones and misses some; the assay was immunoSEQ multiplex PCR. The table for this sample gives tens of thousands of clones. CDR3 size: 15 residues. Germline CDR1 is MGHRA and CDR2 is YSYEKL. Germline trimming cut 4 bases from V and 2 bases from J; bases unmatched to any gene: 5. Notes on this clone: Its antigen is unknown. The missing CDR3 end, 3 residues past where the read stops, is filled in from the germline J gene.

Study results and limitations: A classifier using richness and V gene abundances reached an AUC of roughly 0.83.

The receptor was isolated from a woman aged 18 to 75 with a cervical HPV16 infection that either progressed to CIN3+ or cleared (not recorded which). The gene calls are TRBV4-1 and TRBJ1-2, with TRBD1 matching over 9 bases. Material for sequencing was blood buffy coat. The DNA read from the CDR3 is TGCGCCAGCAGCCCCGTCGGGACAGGGAACTATGGC. The encoded protein is CASSPVGTGNYG. The complete CDR3 sequence is CASSPVGTGNYGYTF.